The clone carrying this T cell receptor beta chain was counted many times. Its antigen remains unknown. This specimen comes from a study of neurological immune-mediated disorders. The cDNA was synthesized by means of template-switch 5'RACE, which was carried out with 10-nucleotide random UMIs. TCRdb re-analysed the 5' RACE reads in MiXCR, keeping a single row per CDR3 protein. This table has roughly 50,000 distinct CDR3 sequences, approximately 4.5% appearing once. Study results and caveats: No sharing of CDR3 amino acid sequences was observed among expanded clones across subjects, suggesting private repertoires in all groups. It was HTLV-1-associated myelopathy that showed the most TCR clonal expansion, while multiple sclerosis showed the least, falling below healthy controls.

The sequenced material came from PBMCs. This TCR came from a woman aged 60 to 75 with multiple sclerosis.

CDR3 sequence reads: CASSQVGRGLYEQYF. The CDR3 region has the DNA TGCGCCAGCAGCCAAGTGGGCAGGGGGCTCTACGAGCAGTACTTC. The chain carries TRBV4-1 and TRBJ2-7; 8 bases fit TRBD1. Germline CDR1 MGHRA, CDR2 YSYEKL. This CDR3 has 15 amino acids. V trimming: 1 base; J trimming: 3 bases; junction bases outside the gene matches: 5.